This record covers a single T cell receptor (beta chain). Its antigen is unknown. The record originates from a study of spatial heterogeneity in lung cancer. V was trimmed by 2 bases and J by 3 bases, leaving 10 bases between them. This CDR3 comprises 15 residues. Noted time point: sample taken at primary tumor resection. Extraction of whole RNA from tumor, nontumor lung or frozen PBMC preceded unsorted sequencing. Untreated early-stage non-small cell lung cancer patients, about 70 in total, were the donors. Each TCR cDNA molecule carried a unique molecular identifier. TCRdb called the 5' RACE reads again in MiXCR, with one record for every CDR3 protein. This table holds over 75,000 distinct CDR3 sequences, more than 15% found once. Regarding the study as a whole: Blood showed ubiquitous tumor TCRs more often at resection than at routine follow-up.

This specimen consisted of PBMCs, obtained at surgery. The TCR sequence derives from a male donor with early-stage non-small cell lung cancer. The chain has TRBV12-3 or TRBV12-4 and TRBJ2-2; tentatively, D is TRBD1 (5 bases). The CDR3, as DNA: TGTGCCAGCAGTTTAAGCCAGGGATACACCGGGGAGCTGTTTTTT. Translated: CASSLSQGYTGELFF.